This is a list of T cell receptor beta chains from one sample in a study of T cell repertoires and HLA-DP antigens. No antigens are known for them. Profiled with immunoSEQ multiplex PCR; TCRdb holds only in-frame clones, not every one. The sample has approximately 86,000 clones, roughly nine tenths seen once. Sequenced input: CD4+ T cells from PBMCs. Every receptor here comes from a man aged 50-60 years in good health and CMV-seronegative. The CDR3 runs from the conserved cysteine through the conserved F or W. D genes are given only for firm matches. Clone size is given for some rows only: seen once, a few or many times, or a class if the clone is expanded.

TRBV10-2,TRBJ2-4,.,.,TGCGCCAGCAGTGAGTGGGGGGCTGGCATTCAGTACTTC,CASSEWGAGIQYF
TRBV5-6,TRBJ2-4,.,.,TGTGCCAGCAGCTCTTCTGGGAGCAAAAACATTCAGTACTTC,CASSSSGSKNIQYF
TRBV18,TRBJ2-6,.,once,TGTGCCAGCTCACACTCCTCTGGGGCCAACGTCCTGACTTTC,CASSHSSGANVLTF
TRBV7-2,TRBJ2-2,TRBD2,.,TGTGCCAGCAGCCCAAGACTAGCGGGGAGTACCGGGGAGCTGTTTTTT,CASSPRLAGSTGELFF
TRBV5-1,TRBJ1-1,.,.,TGCGCCAGCAGCTGGAGGAGTAGGGACGTAATAGGAGGCACTGAAGCTTTCTTT,CASSWRSRDVIGGTEAFF
TRBV6-5,TRBJ2-7,TRBD2,once,TGTGTCTCGGGGGGTAGCGGCTCCTACGAGCAGTACTTC,CVSGGSGSYEQYF
TRBV10-1,TRBJ1-4,.,.,TGCGCCAGCAGTGGGCTGGGGGCTGAAAAACTGTTTTTT,CASSGLGAEKLFF
TRBV18,TRBJ1-2,.,.,TGTGCCAGCTCACCAGGCCTGGGGGGCGCTAACTATGGCTACACCTTC,CASSPGLGGANYGYTF
TRBV5-1,TRBJ2-4,TRBD1,.,TGCGCCAGCAGCTGGACAGGGGGCGGTGGCAAAAACATTCAGTACTTC,CASSWTGGGGKNIQYF
TRBV6-6,TRBJ2-2,.,.,TGTGCCAGCAGTTACACCACCGGGGAGCTGTTTTTT,CASSYTTGELFF
TRBV6-1,TRBJ1-5,.,.,TGTGCCAGCAGTGTGGCAGTTGCCGGGTCGCTGGTCAATCAGCCCCAGCATTTT,CASSVAVAGSLVNQPQHF
TRBV2,TRBJ1-2,.,.,TGTGCCAGCAGTCCTGGACAGAACTATGGCTACACCTTC,CASSPGQNYGYTF
TRBV7-2,TRBJ2-7,.,.,TGTGCCAGCAGCTTAGGATCCGGGGGATTCACCTACGAGCAGTACTTC,CASSLGSGGFTYEQYF
TRBV9,TRBJ2-1,.,.,TGTGCCAGCAGCCCGAGAGGGACTCCCGGAAAAAGCTACAATGAGCAGTTCTTC,CASSPRGTPGKSYNEQFF
TRBV6-1,TRBJ1-2,.,few,TGTGCCAGCAGCCGGGTTGCCTCGGGGGAGTATGGCTACACCTTC,CASSRVASGEYGYTF
TRBV19,TRBJ2-5,TRBD2,.,TGTGCCAGTAGTATCGGCCCGGGGGGGTCTTTAGAGACCCAGTACTTC,CASSIGPGGSLETQYF
TRBV15,TRBJ2-3,TRBD1,.,TGTGCCACCAGCCGTTGGACCGGGACAGGGGCTCGGACAGATACGCAGTATTTT,CATSRWTGTGARTDTQYF
TRBV27,TRBJ2-7,TRBD1,.,TGTGCCAGCAGGCTAAAGGGGGCGAACTCCTACGAGCAGTACTTC,CASRLKGANSYEQYF
TRBV6-5,TRBJ1-2,.,few,TGTGCCAGCAGTCCCCGAGACTATGGCTACACCTTC,CASSPRDYGYTF
TRBV6-5,TRBJ1-2,.,.,TGTGCCAGCAACGGGGGGAGCGAGTCTGGCTACACCTTC,CASNGGSESGYTF
TRBV7-9,TRBJ2-5,TRBD2,.,TGTGCCAGCAGCTTACGGGCTAGCGGACAAGAGACCCAGTACTTC,CASSLRASGQETQYF
TRBV6-6,TRBJ2-1,TRBD2,.,TGTGCCAGCCATCAGACGGGAGGGCCCAATGAGCAGTTCTTC,CASHQTGGPNEQFF
TRBV5-1,TRBJ2-3,TRBD2,.,TGCGCCAGCAGCTTAGCGGGAGGGGTAGATACGCAGTATTTT,CASSLAGGVDTQYF
TRBV19,TRBJ1-5,TRBD1,.,TGTGCCAGTAACCTAGACAGGGGCGGCAATCAGCCCCAGCATTTT,CASNLDRGGNQPQHF
TRBV7-9,TRBJ2-5,.,few,TGTGCCAGCAGCTTAATGATAGGGACTGGTACTGAGACCCAGTACTTC,CASSLMIGTGTETQYF
TRBV11-2,TRBJ1-3,.,.,TGTGCCAGCAGCAGAGGTAGGGGGAGCTCTGGAAACACCATATATTTT,CASSRGRGSSGNTIYF
TRBV18,TRBJ1-2,.,.,TGTGCCAGCTCACCAACGGCCGCTTATTCAGCTGGCCACACCTTC,CASSPTAAYSAGHTF
TRBV27,TRBJ1-2,TRBD1,once,TGTGCCAGCAGTCGGACAGGGCGGGAAACAGGCTACACCTTC,CASSRTGRETGYTF
TRBV7-2,TRBJ2-3,TRBD2,.,TGTGCCAGCAGCTTAGCCTTAGCGGGGGGGGCTGGAGATACGCAGTATTTT,CASSLALAGGAGDTQYF
TRBV6-1,TRBJ2-2,.,once,TGTGCCAGCAGCCAGTCGCGGGTGGGGACCGGGGAGCTGTTTTTT,CASSQSRVGTGELFF
TRBV5-1,TRBJ2-3,.,.,TGCGCCAGCAGCTTAGCGCCCTTGAGGGATACGCAGTATTTT,CASSLAPLRDTQYF
TRBV28,TRBJ1-5,TRBD1,.,TGTGCCAGCCGTTTAGACAGGGGGATAAATCAGCCCCAGCATTTT,CASRLDRGINQPQHF
TRBV5-1,TRBJ2-3,TRBD2,.,TGCGCCAGTCGAACCGAGGGACTAGCGGGAATAGATACGCAGTATTTT,CASRTEGLAGIDTQYF
TRBV7-9,TRBJ1-4,.,.,TGTGCCAGCAGCGAAAACAGTTTAACAACTAATGAAAAACTGTTTTTT,CASSENSLTTNEKLFF
TRBV19,TRBJ1-1,.,.,TGTGCCAGCCGTGACAGGTTGAACACTGAAGCTTTCTTT,CASRDRLNTEAFF
TRBV5-1,TRBJ2-2,.,few,TGCGCCAGCAGCGAGTGGGACGGTACCGGGGAGCTGTTTTTT,CASSEWDGTGELFF
TRBV7-9,TRBJ2-5,TRBD2,.,TGTGCCAGCAGCTTAGGGCCGCGGGGGGGCCGAGAGACCCAGTACTTC,CASSLGPRGGRETQYF
TRBV10-3,TRBJ2-1,TRBD2,.,TGTGCCAGCGGGGGAACCCCAGGGAATGAGCAGTTCTTC,CASGGTPGNEQFF
TRBV19,TRBJ1-2,.,.,TGTGCCAGACCCCTAACCCGGGGTGGCTACACCTTC,CARPLTRGGYTF
TRBV28,TRBJ2-2,.,many,TGTGCCAGCAGTTTGGGGGGCACTAGCGGGGAGCTGTTTTTT,CASSLGGTSGELFF
TRBV7-2,TRBJ1-2,TRBD1,.,TGTGCCAGCAGCTTTAGGGGACAGGGTTTATCTGGCTACACCTTC,CASSFRGQGLSGYTF
TRBV5-1,TRBJ2-2,.,.,TGCGCCAGCAGCTTGGGGACCGGCCGACCCGGAACCGGGGAGCTGTTTTTT,CASSLGTGRPGTGELFF
TRBV5-4,TRBJ1-3,.,.,TGTGCCAGCAGCCCTGGAGGGGCACCGTTCTCTGGAAACACCATATATTTT,CASSPGGAPFSGNTIYF
TRBV5-3,TRBJ1-2,.,.,TGTGCCAGAAGCCATACAGGGACCTCTTATGGCTACACCTTC,CARSHTGTSYGYTF
TRBV5-4,TRBJ2-7,TRBD1,.,TGTGCCAGCAGCCCTAGGGACAGGGGGTACGAGCAGTACTTC,CASSPRDRGYEQYF
TRBV19,TRBJ2-2,TRBD2,.,TGTGCCAGTAGTATCGGAAGTAGCGGGAGGGCCTGGGCTAATACCGGGGAGCTGTTTTTT,CASSIGSSGRAWANTGELFF
TRBV28,TRBJ2-5,.,.,TGTGCCAGCAGTCAAGAGACCCAGTACTTC,CASSQETQYF
TRBV7-6,TRBJ1-1,.,.,TGTGCCAGCAGCTTAGACGGGACACGATATTTCGAAGCTTTCTTT,CASSLDGTRYFEAFF
TRBV4-1,TRBJ2-3,TRBD2,.,TGCGCCAGCAGCGCGGGACTAGCGTTCACAGATACGCAGTATTTT,CASSAGLAFTDTQYF
TRBV7-2,TRBJ2-4,.,.,TGTGCCAGCAGCTCCCCCTCCCGACAAGCGGCAAACATTCAGTACTTC,CASSSPSRQAANIQYF
TRBV11-3,TRBJ2-1,TRBD2,.,TGTGCCAGCAGCTTGGCGCTAGCGGGAGGGGGCAATGAGCAGTTCTTC,CASSLALAGGGNEQFF
TRBV4-1,TRBJ1-3,.,few,TGCGCCAGCAGCCAGATCCTCTCTCTCTCTGGAAACACCATATATTTT,CASSQILSLSGNTIYF
TRBV7-6,TRBJ2-7,.,.,TGTGCCAGCAGCTTACAACAGGACTACGAGCAGTACTTC,CASSLQQDYEQYF